This TCR beta chain appears in the sequencing data of a study of control samples from healthy donors and cancer patients. The protocol was immunoSEQ multiplex PCR, while the TCRdb copy is restricted to in-frame clones and leaves out a portion. The sample has around 84,000 clones, 91% seen once. Trimming stripped 7 bases from V and 3 bases from J, with 25 bases between. CDR1 and CDR2 from the germline V gene are SGHAT and FQNNGV. CDR3 length equals 17 residues. The sequence was collected from a man aged 30-40 years in good health. The V gene is TRBV11-2, the J gene TRBJ2-7, with a possible D match to TRBD1 (6 bases). The sample was blood. Here the CDR3 reads CASKGSNRAATFYEQYF. DNA for the CDR3: TGTGCCAGCAAAGGGTCAAACAGGGCCGCGACTTTCTACGAGCAGTACTTC.